This TCR beta chain was identified in a study of blood T cells in healthy people across ages. Peripheral blood, about 9.3 milliliters per donor, was collected. The second PCR ran 7 to 11 cycles with a sample-barcoded 5' primer and J-beta primers. Each cDNA was tagged by a template-switch adaptor containing 12 random nucleotides. TCRdb ran MiXCR on the 5' RACE reads and lists one entry per CDR3 protein. The sample consists of under 2,000,000 distinct CDR3 sequences, about 50% of them appearing once. V shed 8 bases, J shed 0 bases, and the junction held 7 bases outside the gene matches. Germline V lookup: CDR1 MDHEN, CDR2 SYDVKM. This CDR3 has 14 residues. A remark on this clonotype: Its specificity is unknown.

General study points: TCR beta diversity, measured per million T cells, fell in a roughly linear way with age.

The chain uses TRBV28 and TRBJ2-7, with 7 nucleotides matching TRBD1. Sequencing input: blood. This sequence was found in a woman between 40 and 50 years old in good health. In DNA form, the CDR3 reads TGTGCCAGCCAAAAACAGGGGAGCTCCTACGAGCAGTACTTC. It is translated as CASQKQGSSYEQYF.